The 30 T cell receptor beta chains given below trace back to one sample, sequenced in a study of T cell changes during pregnancy in multiple sclerosis. The method was immunoSEQ multiplex PCR; TCRdb's version includes in-frame clones alone and lacks a portion of them. This sample has more than 90,000 clones, with more than 85% found just once. This sample comprised peripheral blood, obtained in the second trimester of pregnancy. These receptors all come from a female donor with multiple sclerosis, enrolled in a pregnancy study.

The CDR3 nucleotides are TGTGCCAGCAGTTCGGGGACAGAGCAGTTCTTC. Its protein product is CASSSGTEQFF. The chain couples TRBV6-6 to TRBJ2-1, with a tentative D call TRBD1 (6 bases). Trimming cost V 4 bases and J 10 bases, with 8 bases left between them. This CDR3 spans 11 amino acids. Germline V gene sequence: CDR1 MNHNY, CDR2 SVGAGI (reference sequence).

Points on this clone: At the DNA level, this CDR3 is encoded by other sequences in the same sample as well. The chain has TRBV5-4 and TRBJ2-7; 8 nucleotides align to TRBD1. The V segment lost 4 bases and the J segment 5 bases; nucleotides outside the gene matches: 11. There are 15 residues in the CDR3. Germline CDR1 and CDR2: SGHNT and YYREEE (reference sequence). The CDR3 DNA follows: TGTGCCAGCAGCCACCGAGGAGACAGGGGCCACGAGCAGTACTTC. As protein: CASSHRGDRGHEQYF.

The chain carries TRBV29-1 and TRBJ2-1; the match to TRBD2 covers 9 bases. The germline CDR1 and CDR2 sequences are SQVTM and ANQGSEA. V dropped 8 bases and J dropped 1; count of bases not matched to a gene: 6. The CDR3 loop spans 14 amino acids. The CDR3 DNA reads TGCAGCCTAATAGCGGGAGATTCCTACAATGAGCAGTTCTTC. This codes for CSLIAGDSYNEQFF.

The chain is built from TRBV19 and TRBJ1-5, with a possible D match to TRBD1 (6 bases). The V gene lost 3 bases and the J gene lost 2 bases, with 14 bases spanning the gap. The CDR3 length is 16 residues. Germline V lookup: CDR1 LNHDA, CDR2 SQIVND (reference sequence). This CDR3 reads CASSIRGAEGNQPQHF. CDR3 sequence (DNA): TGTGCCAGTAGTATCCGGGGGGCTGAAGGCAATCAGCCCCAGCATTTT.

This sequence joins TRBV28 and TRBJ1-2; D is unclear. The CDR3 consists of 12 residues. Trimming removed 4 bases at V and 3 bases at J, with 6 bases between. Germline V gene sequence: CDR1 MDHEN, CDR2 SYDVKM. The CDR3 sequence is CASSSDYYGYTF. CDR3 nucleotide sequence: TGTGCCAGCAGTTCCGACTACTATGGCTACACCTTC.

This chain links TRBV5-6 with TRBJ2-1; 8 bases map to TRBD2. Germline V lookup: CDR1 SGHDT, CDR2 YYEEEE. CDR3 length: 13 residues. V shed 6 bases, J shed 6 bases, and the junction held 5 bases outside the gene matches. The CDR3: CASTPTSGNEQFF. Here the CDR3 DNA reads TGTGCCAGCACCCCTACTAGCGGCAATGAGCAGTTCTTC.

The V call is TRBV27, the J call TRBJ2-7; 10 bases align to TRBD1. Germline V gene lookup returns CDR1 MNHEY and CDR2 SMNVEV (reference sequence). With V trimmed by 3 bases and J by 2 bases, 10 bases remained unmatched. There are 17 residues in the CDR3. DNA of the CDR3: TGTGCCAGCAGTTTGGGGTCCCCGGGACAGGGGCCCTACGAGCAGTACTTC. As protein: CASSLGSPGQGPYEQYF.

This clone was counted a few times. The V gene is TRBV19, the J gene TRBJ2-5; D not resolved. CDR3 length: 13 amino acids. V was clipped by 2 bases and J by 0 bases, with 4 bases between them. The germline V gene encodes CDR1 LNHDA and CDR2 SQIVND (reference sequence). CDR3: CASSITDQETQYF. In DNA, the CDR3 is TGTGCCAGTAGTATAACAGACCAAGAGACCCAGTACTTC.

This clone was found a few times. The chain recombines TRBV28 with TRBJ2-1; a weak D match, TRBD2 (7 bases). V lost 5 bases and J 9 bases, leaving 17 bases between the germline ends. Germline assignment: CDR1 MDHEN and CDR2 SYDVKM. The CDR3 totals 14 residues. As DNA, the CDR3 is TGTGCCAGCAGTCCCCCTACAGGGAGGGGTGAGCAGTTCTTC. This gives the protein CASSPPTGRGEQFF.

The V gene is TRBV27, the J gene TRBJ1-1; possibly TRBD1 for D (6 bases). Germline CDR1 is MNHEY and CDR2 is SMNVEV (reference sequence). Between the trimmed V and J ends, which lost 3 bases and 8 bases, there was a span of 10 bases. CDR3 length: 12 amino acids. CDR3 region: CASSFLTGEAFF. The CDR3 DNA reads as TGTGCCAGCAGTTTTCTTACAGGGGAAGCTTTCTTT.

V gene TRBV7-6 combines with J gene TRBJ2-7, with TRBD1 matching over 8 bases. J lost 6 bases, V lost 4 bases, and 11 bases had no gene match. Germline CDR1 is SGHVS and CDR2 is FNYEAQ. This CDR3 spans 15 amino acids. The CDR3: CASSWKGTGSGEQYF. The CDR3 DNA reads TGTGCCAGCAGCTGGAAAGGGACAGGCTCTGGCGAGCAGTACTTC.

This chain connects TRBV7-2 to TRBJ2-1, with TRBD2 matching over 11 bases. V was clipped by 0 bases and J by 3 bases; unmatched bases: 1. Germline V gene lookup returns CDR1 SGHTA and CDR2 FQGNSA. The CDR3 extends over 16 amino acids. CDR3 bases: TGTGCCAGCAGCTTAGCCGGACTAGCGGGCTACAATGAGCAGTTCTTC. As protein: CASSLAGLAGYNEQFF.

J is TRBJ2-2 and V is TRBV7-9, with 8 nucleotides matching TRBD2. Germline CDR1 SEHNR, CDR2 FQNEAQ (reference sequence). V gave up 4 bases and J gave up 0 bases; unmatched junction bases: 4. CDR3 size: 16 residues. In DNA form, the CDR3 reads TGTGCCAGCAGCTCGGGGACTAGAGCGAACACCGGGGAGCTGTTTTTT. It is translated as CASSSGTRANTGELFF. Combining the CDR3 with reference TRBV7-9 and TRBJ2-2 gives the whole variable domain DTGVSQNPRHKITKRGQNVTFRCDPISEHNRLYWYRQTLGQGPEFLTYFQNEAQLEKSRLLSDRFSAERPKGSFSTLEIQRTEQGDSAMYLCASSSGTRANTGELFFGEGSRLTVL.

The J gene is TRBJ2-2, the V gene TRBV10-3; possible D gene TRBD2, 6 bases. The germline V gene has CDR1 ENHRY and CDR2 SYGVKD. The V and J ends lost 0 bases and 6 bases respectively, with 8 bases between them. CDR3 length: 14 residues. The CDR3 reads CAISESRDSGELFF. The CDR3, as DNA: TGTGCCATCAGTGAGTCGAGGGACTCCGGGGAGCTGTTTTTT.

This clone occurred a few times. The chain is built from TRBV28 and TRBJ2-1; D is possibly TRBD2 (6 bases). V was pared by 7 bases and J by 8 bases, with 21 bases between. The CDR3 extends over 15 amino acids. The germline gives CDR1 MDHEN, CDR2 SYDVKM. The CDR3 sequence: CASTDLRDSADEQFF. The CDR3, as DNA: TGTGCCAGCACGGATTTGAGGGACTCGGCGGATGAGCAGTTCTTC.

The chain employs TRBV2 and TRBJ2-3, with 10 positions matching TRBD2. V lost 6 bases, J lost 5 bases, and 5 bases stayed unmatched. CDR1 is SNHLY, CDR2 FYNNEI, per germline. The CDR3 extends over 14 amino acids. CDR3 protein: CASRLAGVRDTQYF. Here the CDR3 DNA reads TGTGCCAGCAGGCTAGCGGGAGTGAGAGATACGCAGTATTTT.

This clone was seen a single time. The V call is TRBV10-3, the J call TRBJ1-5; D perhaps matches TRBD1 (6 bases). The CDR3 contains 13 residues. Germline loops: CDR1 ENHRY, CDR2 SYGVKD. V was pared by 4 bases and J by 4 bases, with 8 bases between. CDR3 in DNA: TGTGCCATCAGTGGGACAGATAATCAGCCCCAGCATTTT. Translated: CAISGTDNQPQHF.

This chain joins TRBV5-4 and TRBJ2-1, with 8 bases that match TRBD2. Looked up from germline, CDR1 is SGHNT and CDR2 is YYREEE (reference sequence). J was trimmed by 4 bases and V by 6 bases; bases with no gene match: 9. CDR3 length: 15 amino acids. CDR3 sequence reads: CASNVELAEYNEQFF. Written as DNA, the CDR3 is TGTGCCAGCAATGTAGAACTAGCGGAGTACAATGAGCAGTTCTTC.

This chain connects TRBV6-5 to TRBJ2-7; no clear D. The CDR3 covers 15 residues. Trimming removed 0 bases from V and 0 bases from J, with 9 bases in between. Per germline, CDR1 MNHEY and CDR2 SVGAGI. The chain's CDR3 is CASSYSFTASYEQYF. CDR3 nucleotide sequence: TGTGCCAGCAGTTACTCGTTTACTGCCTCCTACGAGCAGTACTTC.

As DNA, the CDR3 is TGTGCCAGCAGTGCAAGCGGGCACACCGCCTCCTACGAGCAGTACTTC. Residues: CASSASGHTASYEQYF. The rearrangement links TRBV28 to TRBJ2-7, with D possibly TRBD2 on 6 matching bases. Per germline, CDR1 MDHEN and CDR2 SYDVKM. Trimming took 5 bases from V and 0 from J, leaving 17 bases between them. This CDR3 is 16 amino acids long.

The CDR3 coding sequence is TGTGCCAGCAGTTACTTGGCAGGGGTTATGAACACTGAAGCTTTCTTT. It yields the protein CASSYLAGVMNTEAFF. The gene calls are TRBV6-5 and TRBJ1-1, with D perhaps matching TRBD1 (6 bases). Germline CDR1 reads MNHEY; CDR2 reads SVGAGI. The CDR3 is 16 amino acids. V was pared by 1 base and J by 0 bases, with 12 bases between.

This chain uses TRBV29-1 with TRBJ1-1; a possible D gene is TRBD1 (6 bases). CDR3 length equals 13 residues. V shed 4 bases and J shed 8 bases, with 17 bases lying between them. CDR1 and CDR2 (germline): SQVTM, ANQGSEA. CDR3 loop: CSVVEQGIGEAFF. Here the CDR3 DNA reads TGCAGCGTTGTTGAACAGGGCATAGGGGAAGCTTTCTTT. Complete variable domain (other parts from reference TRBV29-1 and TRBJ1-1): SAVISQKPSRDICQRGTSLTIQCQVDSQVTMMFWYRQQPGQSLTLIATANQGSEATYESGFVIDKFPISRPNLTFSTLTVSNMSPEDSSIYLCSVVEQGIGEAFFGQGTRLTVV.

J is TRBJ2-1 and V is TRBV5-1, with D tentatively TRBD2 (7 bases). Germline lookup yields CDR1 SGHRS and CDR2 YFSETQ. V was shortened by 0 bases and J by 1 base, with 14 bases between the two germline ends. There are 17 residues in the CDR3. CDR3 sequence (DNA): TGCGCCAGCAGCTTGGCTGGCGGGGGACATTCCTACAATGAGCAGTTCTTC. Translation gives CASSLAGGGHSYNEQFF.

The rearrangement uses TRBV27 and TRBJ1-1; TRBD1 agrees at 7 bases. The CDR3 runs to 15 residues. V shed 2 bases, J shed 0 bases, and the junction held 3 bases outside the gene matches. Germline-derived CDR1 and CDR2 are MNHEY and SMNVEV (reference sequence). The CDR3 DNA follows: TGTGCCAGCAGTTTAAGCAGGGGGATGAACACTGAAGCTTTCTTT. Residues: CASSLSRGMNTEAFF.

Only a few counts were recorded for this clone. The chain is built from TRBV28 and TRBJ1-2; D is possibly TRBD1 (5 bases). Deletions cut 5 bases from V and 1 base from J, with 8 bases between. The germline CDR1 and CDR2 sequences are MDHEN and SYDVKM. The CDR3 is made up of 13 amino acids. The CDR3 coding sequence is TGTGCCAGCAGTGAGGACAATAACTATGGCTACACCTTC. This encodes CASSEDNNYGYTF.

The gene calls are TRBV9 and TRBJ2-3, with TRBD2 matching 7 bases. J was trimmed by 5 bases and V by 0 bases; bases with no gene match: 9. This CDR3 has 16 amino acids. In germline, CDR1 is SGDLS, CDR2 YYNGEE. The DNA of the CDR3 is TGTGCCAGCAGCGTAGAGTCGGCTACGGGGGGAGATACGCAGTATTTT. This translates into CASSVESATGGDTQYF.

Details on this clone: An end of the junction does not agree with germline; a read error may underlie this. V is TRBV6-6 and J is TRBJ2-7; 7 positions match TRBD1. This CDR3 comprises 12 residues. Germline V gene data show CDR1 as MNHNY and CDR2 as SVGAGI (reference sequence). The CDR3 DNA is TGTGCCAGCAGTTACTCGCGTGGACAGGTAGACTTC. Translating it yields CASSYSRGQVDF.

The V call is TRBV11-2, the J call TRBJ2-1, with a weak D call TRBD1 (5 bases). Trimming shortened V by 2 bases and J by 9 bases, and 14 bases separated the two germline ends. Germline V gives CDR1 SGHAT, CDR2 FQNNGV. The CDR3 totals 14 residues. DNA for the CDR3: TGTGCCAGCAGCTTAAAAGGGGATGGAAGTGAGCAGTTCTTC. Translated: CASSLKGDGSEQFF.

The chain has TRBV7-9 and TRBJ2-5; possibly TRBD2 for D (7 bases). The V end lost 7 bases, the J end lost 1 base, and 25 bases lay between the germline ends. Germline CDR1 is SEHNR and CDR2 is FQNEAQ (reference sequence). CDR3 size: 18 residues. The CDR3 loop is CASNPGGRGNKGQETQYF. The CDR3 DNA follows: TGTGCCAGCAACCCGGGGGGCCGAGGGAACAAGGGCCAAGAGACCCAGTACTTC.

This rearrangement joins TRBV7-8 to TRBJ2-1; 7 nucleotides agree with TRBD1. Germline CDR1 reads SGHVS; CDR2 reads FQNEAQ. V lost 1 base to trimming and J lost 4 bases; unmatched junction nucleotides: 1. CDR3 length: 14 amino acids. CDR3 residues: CASSLGQGYNEQFF. The CDR3 nucleotides are TGTGCCAGCAGCTTAGGACAGGGTTACAATGAGCAGTTCTTC.